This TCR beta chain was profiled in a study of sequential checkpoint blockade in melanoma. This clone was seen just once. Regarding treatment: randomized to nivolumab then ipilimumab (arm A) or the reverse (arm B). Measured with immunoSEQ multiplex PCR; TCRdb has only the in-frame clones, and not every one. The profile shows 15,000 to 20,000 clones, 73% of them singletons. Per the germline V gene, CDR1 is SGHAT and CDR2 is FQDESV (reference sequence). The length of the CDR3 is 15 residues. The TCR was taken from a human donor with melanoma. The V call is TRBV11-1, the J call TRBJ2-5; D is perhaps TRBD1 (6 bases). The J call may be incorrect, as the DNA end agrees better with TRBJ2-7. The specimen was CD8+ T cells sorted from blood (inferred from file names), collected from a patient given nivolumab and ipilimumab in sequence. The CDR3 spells CASSLSGDTYYEQYF. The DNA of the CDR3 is TGTGCCAGCAGCTTATCTGGGGACACCTACTACGAGCAGTACTTC.